This record concerns one TCR beta chain sequence. The antigen is unknown. TCRdb's table, derived via immunoSEQ multiplex PCR, lists solely in-frame clones and lacks some. Of tens of thousands of clones in the sample, over 90% were seen once. The data derive from a study of cytomegalovirus exposure and HLA in healthy donors. Study-wide context: A later analysis reported the same platform for the 120 or so validation repertoires and the 666 first-cohort repertoires. Study-level findings and limits: Most TCR sequences were rare, but some public TCRs occurred in many donors. In vitro work confirmed that a few CMV-associated chains recognize CMV antigens. TCR beta chains numbering some 160 were designated cytomegalovirus-associated.

Per the germline V gene, CDR1 is GTSNPN and CDR2 is SVGIG (reference sequence). Germline trimming cut 0 bases from V and 5 bases from J; bases unmatched to any gene: 8. This CDR3 comprises 16 residues. The clonotype was recovered from a woman younger than 35 in good health and CMV-seronegative. V is TRBV30 and J is TRBJ2-3, with 10 bases matching TRBD2. Sequencing input: PBMCs. The CDR3 region has the DNA TGTGCCTGGAGTGTTAGGGCTAGCGGGAGAGGAGATACGCAGTATTTT. Translation: CAWSVRASGRGDTQYF.